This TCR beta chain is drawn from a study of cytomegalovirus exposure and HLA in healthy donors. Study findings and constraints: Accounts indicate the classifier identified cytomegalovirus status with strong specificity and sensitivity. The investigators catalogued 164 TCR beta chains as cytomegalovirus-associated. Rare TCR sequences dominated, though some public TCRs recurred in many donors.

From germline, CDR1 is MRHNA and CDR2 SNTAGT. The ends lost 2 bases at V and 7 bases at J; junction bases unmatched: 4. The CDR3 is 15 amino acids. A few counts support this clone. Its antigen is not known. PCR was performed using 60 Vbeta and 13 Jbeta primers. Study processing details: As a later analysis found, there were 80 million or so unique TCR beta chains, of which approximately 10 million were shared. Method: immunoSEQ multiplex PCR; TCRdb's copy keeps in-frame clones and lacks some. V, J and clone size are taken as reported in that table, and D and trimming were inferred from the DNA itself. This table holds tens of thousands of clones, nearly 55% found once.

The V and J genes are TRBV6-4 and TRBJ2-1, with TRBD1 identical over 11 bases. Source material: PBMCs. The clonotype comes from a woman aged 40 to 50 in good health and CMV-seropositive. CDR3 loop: CASSDRTGGENEQFF. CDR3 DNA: TGTGCCAGCAGTGACAGGACAGGGGGCGAGAATGAGCAGTTCTTC.